This TCR beta chain was observed in a study of blood T cells in healthy people across ages. At least 6.5 million PBMCs were isolated per sample. Of note for this clonotype: Antigen: not known.

Primers used in a second PCR of about 6 to 11 cycles were a sample-barcoded 5' primer and a J-beta primer mix. Every cDNA molecule carried a tag from a template-switch adaptor bearing 12 random nucleotides. TCRdb reprocessed the 5' RACE reads with MiXCR, giving one entry per CDR3 protein. The sample holds around 900,000 distinct CDR3 sequences; around 54% are singletons and the top ten take 20% to 25%. The CDR3 contains 13 residues. The germline V gene encodes CDR1 SQVTM and CDR2 ANQGSEA. The V gene lost 6 bases and the J gene lost 1 base, with 12 bases spanning the gap. Study observations and caveats: Observed TCR beta diversity per million T cells went down as age went up. This fall followed a roughly linear course with age. Long-lived donors exceeded aged donors in naive CD4+ cells and diversity.

The clonotype was recovered from a woman aged 55-75 years in good health. The chain employs TRBV29-1 and TRBJ1-2; the D gene is possibly TRBD1 (6 bases). The sequenced sample consisted of blood. The CDR3 bases are TGCAGCGTCCGTCCAGGGGATAACTATGGCTACACCTTC. The encoded protein is CSVRPGDNYGYTF.